The clone carrying this T cell receptor beta chain has a handful of counts. Per germline, CDR1 SGHRS and CDR2 YFSETQ. The V end was cut by 0 bases, the J end by 2 bases, with 9 bases between. The CDR3 has 15 amino acids. The sort gate was single viable CD3+CD4+CD8-CD45RO+ cells for memory CD4+ T cells. Profiled with immunoSEQ multiplex PCR; TCRdb holds only in-frame clones, not every one. The profile shows approximately 92,000 clones, 75% to 90% of them singletons. This specimen belongs to a study of memory CD4+ T cells and cytomegalovirus serostatus. The sequencing sample was made of memory CD4+ T cells from blood. The J gene is TRBJ2-1, the V gene TRBV5-1; D could derive from TRBD1 or TRBD2 (5 bases each). The receptor was derived from an adult in good health and CMV-seropositive. CDR3 in DNA: TGCGCCAGCAGCTTGGGCCAGGGACCCTACAATGAGCAGTTCTTC. Protein: CASSLGQGPYNEQFF.